The present entry profiles one TCR beta chain with its context. Trimming took off 5 bases at V and 0 bases at J, with 7 bases between the two ends. Germline V gene lookup returns CDR1 LNHNV and CDR2 YYDKDF (reference sequence). The CDR3 runs to 13 residues. This sample was included in a study of OX40 agonist ivuxolimab in advanced cancers. Study background: Among those treated, three patients had partial responses, one with hepatocellular carcinoma and two with cutaneous melanoma.

Produced via immunoSEQ multiplex PCR; TCRdb's table is partial and in-frame only. The sample consists of some 79,000 clones, roughly 90% of them appearing once. The sequence was collected from an adult with an advanced solid tumor such as melanoma, head and neck, liver or kidney cancer. Sequences were derived from CD4+ or CD8+ T cells sorted from blood, sampled in a trial of the OX40 agonist ivuxolimab. The chain uses TRBV15 and TRBJ1-1, with no clear D. The CDR3 nucleotides read TGTGCCACCAGCGGTTCGCTGAACACTGAAGCTTTCTTT. It specifies CATSGSLNTEAFF.